Below, 5 T cell receptor beta chains from the same sample are listed, as sequenced in a study of T cell clonality in common variable immunodeficiency. Study-wide findings and caveats: Reportedly, TCR beta sequences from common variable immunodeficiency showed fewer deletions and N-nucleotide insertions.

Produced via immunoSEQ multiplex PCR; TCRdb's table is partial and in-frame only. The repertoire consists of tens of thousands of clones, none detected only once. These receptors have no known antigen. Sample: peripheral blood mononuclear cells. These receptor sequences come from a human donor with common variable immunodeficiency.

This clone occurred many times. The CDR3 sequence: CASSARQGYEQYF. CDR3 DNA (partial): TGTGCCAGCAGCGCCCGACAGGGATACGAG. This rearrangement joins TRBV7-9 to TRBJ2-7; TRBD1 matches at 7 bases. Read sequence stops 3 residues before the CDR3 end, and the germline J gene provides the missing end. The CDR3 covers 13 residues. V lost 5 bases, J lost 4 bases, and 5 bases stayed unmatched. The germline V gene encodes CDR1 SEHNR and CDR2 FQNEAQ (reference sequence).

CDR3 sequence reads: CASRDRDQETQYF. The covered CDR3 bases are TGTGCCAGCAGAGACAGGGACCAAGAGACC. V and J are TRBV11-3 and TRBJ2-5; TRBD1 matches at 7 bases. The read finishes 3 residues shy of the CDR3 end, and the germline J gene is used to complete it. V shed 6 bases and J 0 bases; nucleotides not matched to a gene: 1. The CDR3 has 13 amino acids. The germline CDR1 and CDR2 sequences are SGHNT and YENEEA.

About this clone: The read ends 3 residues early relative to the CDR3; the germline J gene fills the gap. The chain links TRBV19 to TRBJ2-1; 8 bases are shared with TRBD2. Trimming at V came to 5 bases and at J to 8 bases, leaving 8 bases not matched to a gene. The CDR3 consists of 14 residues. The germline gives CDR1 LNHDA, CDR2 SQIVND (reference sequence). CDR3 sequence reads: CASSFETSEDEQFF. CDR3 DNA (partial): TGTGCCAGTAGTTTCGAGACTAGCGAAGATGAG.

This clone was recorded many times. The read halts 3 residues ahead of the CDR3 end, with the missing end drawn from the germline J gene. The chain joins TRBV7-9 to TRBJ2-7; 7 bases match TRBD2. CDR1 and CDR2 (germline): SEHNR, FQNEAQ (reference sequence). V shed 6 bases, J shed 1 base, and the junction held 6 bases outside the gene matches. The CDR3 is made up of 14 amino acids. The CDR3 bases that were read are TGTGCCAGCAGTCGTGGTAGCGGGTCCTACGAG. Translating gives CASSRGSGSYE. From start to end, the CDR3 is CASSRGSGSYEQYF.

The sample holds many counts of this clone. The CDR3 is cut off 3 residues early in the read; its end comes from the germline J gene. V and J are TRBV20-1 and TRBJ2-1; 8 positions match TRBD2. J lost 4 bases, V lost 1 base, and 9 bases had no gene match. In germline, CDR1 is DFQATT, CDR2 SNEGSKA (reference sequence). The CDR3 covers 16 residues. The CDR3 here is CSARGAVAGLYNEQFF. Incomplete CDR3 DNA: TGCAGTGCTAGAGGGGCCGTAGCGGGGCTTTACAATGAG.